The source of this T cell receptor (beta chain) is a study of cytomegalovirus exposure and HLA in healthy donors. Overall study context: Earlier, 150 million to 200 million T cells were analyzed, and around 100 million unique TCR beta sequences were found among them. Most genotyped donors, roughly 83% of about 400, had Caucasian-associated genetic ancestry.

The CDR3 length is 14 residues. Trimming took 1 base from V and 6 from J, leaving 14 bases between them. CDR1 is SGDLS, CDR2 YYNGEE, per germline. Worth noting for this clone: Its antigen is not identified.

Study results and limitations: In a later analysis, at a false discovery rate of 0.05, over 15,000 TCR beta sequences were associated with HLA alleles. The authors excluded some V segments, including TRBV6-2 and TRBV6-3, as indistinguishable.

60 Vbeta and 13 Jbeta primers were used in PCR. Sequenced by immunoSEQ multiplex PCR; TCRdb stores in-frame clones only, minus some. The sample has approximately 170,000 clones; approximately 73% are singletons. Sequenced material: PBMCs. This chain uses TRBV9 with TRBJ2-7; D might be TRBD2 (5 bases). This clonotype originated in a woman aged 18-29 years in good health and CMV-seropositive. CDR3 sequence (DNA): TGTGCCAGCAGCGTATTCGGGGAAAAAAGCGAGCAGTACTTC. It encodes CASSVFGEKSEQYF.